The 31 T cell receptor beta chains below come from one sample, sequenced in a study of shared clonotypes between healthy human individuals. Profiled with immunoSEQ multiplex PCR; TCRdb holds only in-frame clones, not every one. There are roughly 400,000 clones in the sample; about 96% occur only once, and 0.25% to 0.35% lies in the top ten. The sample comprised memory CD8+ T cells sorted from blood. Subset meaning: CD45RO+ cells pooled with CCR7-negative TemRA cells. The receptors stem from a man aged 25 to 45 in good health.

The chain joins TRBV5-1 to TRBJ2-1; D is ambiguous. The V and J ends lost 0 bases and 7 bases respectively, with 14 bases between them. Germline V gene sequence: CDR1 SGHRS, CDR2 YFSETQ. The CDR3 spans 15 residues. The CDR3 region has the DNA TGCGCCAGCAGCTTGGCAGTCCTGTCTCAGAATGAGCAGTTCTTC. Amino acids: CASSLAVLSQNEQFF.

The V and J genes are TRBV6-4 and TRBJ2-2, with TRBD2 matching over 13 bases. The CDR3 length is 16 residues. The trim removed 8 bases at V and 5 bases at J, leaving 8 bases unmatched. Germline V lookup: CDR1 MRHNA, CDR2 SNTAGT. CDR3 bases: TGTGCCAGCGCCGGGACTAGCGGGACTAGGACCGGGGAGCTGTTTTTT. This gives the protein CASAGTSGTRTGELFF.

The rearrangement uses TRBV21-1 and TRBJ2-1; TRBD2 reflects the table's D call only, with no check against the DNA. TRBV21-1 is a listed pseudogene. The CDR3 is made up of 18 amino acids. For the CDR3, the DNA is TGTGCCATCTCTATTAACCAGCGGGAGGGGCACTCCTACAATGAGCAGTTCTTC. It specifies CAISINQREGHSYNEQFF.

This clone was seen only once. The chain couples TRBV27 to TRBJ2-3; TRBD2 matches at 16 bases. The CDR3 runs to 19 residues. CDR1 and CDR2 (germline): MNHEY, SMNVEV (reference sequence). Germline trimming cut 5 bases from V and 0 bases from J; bases unmatched to any gene: 8. CDR3 coding DNA: TGTGCCAGCAGTATTGGGACTAGCGGGAGGGCCTCTAGCACAGATACGCAGTATTTT. Its translation is CASSIGTSGRASSTDTQYF.

On this clone itself: The same CDR3 can be traced to other DNA sequences in this sample. The gene calls are TRBV28 and TRBJ1-3, with no clear D. Germline V gene lookup returns CDR1 MDHEN and CDR2 SYDVKM. V shed 3 bases and J shed 0 bases, with 3 bases lying between them. CDR3 length: 13 residues. The CDR3 DNA follows: TGTGCCAGCAGTTTTTTCTCTGGAAACACCATATATTTT. Residues: CASSFFSGNTIYF.

The genes are TRBV19 and TRBJ2-1, with a weak D call TRBD1 (6 bases). V lost 8 bases and J 1 base, leaving 18 bases between the germline ends. The CDR3 runs 16 residues. The V gene's germline CDR1 is LNHDA and CDR2 SQIVND (reference sequence). The CDR3 DNA is TGTGCCAGTGGAGCGGAACTAGGGGGTTCCTACAATGAGCAGTTCTTC. This translates into CASGAELGGSYNEQFF. The variable domain in full, completed from reference TRBV19 and TRBJ2-1, reads DGGITQSPKYLFRKEGQNVTLSCEQNLNHDAMYWYRQDPGQGLRLIYYSQIVNDFQKGDIAEGYSVSREKKESFPLTVTSAQKNPTAFYLCASGAELGGSYNEQFFGPGTRLTVL.

V usage is TRBV27 and J usage is TRBJ1-2; 7 bases are shared with TRBD1. Germline loops: CDR1 MNHEY, CDR2 SMNVEV (reference sequence). This CDR3 comprises 15 residues. V dropped 3 bases and J dropped 4; count of bases not matched to a gene: 8. CDR3 protein: CASSFNDRAGYGYTF. CDR3 nucleotides: TGTGCCAGCAGTTTTAACGACAGGGCGGGCTATGGCTACACCTTC.

The CDR3 nucleotides read TGCAGCGTTCCAGAGGGAGATACGCAGTATTTT. It encodes CSVPEGDTQYF. This chain connects TRBV29-1 to TRBJ2-3; D is perhaps TRBD2 (5 bases). V lost 5 bases and J 5 bases, leaving 8 bases between the germline ends. The germline gives CDR1 SQVTM, CDR2 ANQGSEA. This CDR3 has 11 amino acids.

This chain uses TRBV27 with TRBJ2-3; 14 bases agree with TRBD2. In germline, CDR1 is MNHEY, CDR2 SMNVEV (reference sequence). V lost 6 bases, J lost 4 bases, and 21 bases stayed unmatched. The CDR3 contains 21 residues. CDR3 sequence reads: CASSLFKGRLAGGPISDTQYF. The CDR3 DNA sequence: TGTGCCAGCAGCCTTTTCAAGGGAAGACTAGCGGGAGGGCCGATTTCAGATACGCAGTATTTT.

In DNA form, the CDR3 reads TGTGCCAGCAGTTTATGGGCTAGCGGGAGAGGGGAGCAGTACTTC. This gives the protein CASSLWASGRGEQYF. V gene TRBV28 combines with J gene TRBJ2-7, with 10 positions matching TRBD2. The germline CDR1 and CDR2 sequences are MDHEN and SYDVKM. The ends lost 0 bases at V and 7 bases at J; junction bases unmatched: 6. The CDR3 is made up of 15 amino acids. The variable domain in full, completed from reference TRBV28 and TRBJ2-7, reads DVKVTQSSRYLVKRTGEKVFLECVQDMDHENMFWYRQDPGLGLRLIYFSYDVKMKEKGDIPEGYSVSREKKERFSLILESASTNQTSMYLCASSLWASGRGEQYFGPGTRLTVT.

This rearrangement joins TRBV2 to TRBJ1-3; possibly TRBD1 for D (6 bases). The V and J ends lost 7 bases and 2 bases respectively, with 12 bases between them. The CDR3 spans 14 residues. Germline CDR1 SNHLY, CDR2 FYNNEI. CDR3 nucleotide sequence: TGTGCCAGCATGACGGACAGAACTGGAAACACCATATATTTT. Amino acid sequence: CASMTDRTGNTIYF.

This clone was seen once. The J gene is TRBJ2-5, the V gene TRBV6-4; possible D gene TRBD2, 6 bases. Trimming removed 2 bases from V and 2 bases from J, with 15 bases in between. The germline CDR1 and CDR2 sequences are MRHNA and SNTAGT. This CDR3 is 16 amino acids long. For the CDR3, the DNA is TGTGCCAGCAGTGACGGGGACTCTCTGGTACAAGAGACCCAGTACTTC. Its translation: CASSDGDSLVQETQYF.

DNA of the CDR3: TGTGCCAGCAGTGAACCAGGGGGGTGGGAGACCCAGTACTTC. This codes for CASSEPGGWETQYF. The chain employs TRBV6-5 and TRBJ2-5; a weak D match, TRBD1 (7 bases). This CDR3 comprises 14 residues. The germline V and J ends were trimmed by 5 bases and 5 bases, with 15 bases remaining between them. The germline V gene encodes CDR1 MNHEY and CDR2 SVGAGI.

This chain connects TRBV5-4 to TRBJ1-4; 10 nucleotides agree with TRBD1. This CDR3 has 16 amino acids. CDR1 and CDR2 from the germline V gene are SGHNT and YYREEE (reference sequence). The trim removed 0 bases at V and 9 bases at J, leaving 8 bases unmatched. The CDR3 loop reads CASSLDPGQGRKKLFF. Written as DNA, the CDR3 is TGTGCCAGCAGCTTGGATCCGGGACAGGGGCGGAAAAAACTGTTTTTT.

The chain carries TRBV28 and TRBJ2-7; D call uncertain. Germline loops: CDR1 MDHEN, CDR2 SYDVKM. The CDR3 extends over 14 amino acids. Trimming removed 3 bases at V and 5 bases at J, with 14 bases between. CDR3 protein: CASSLFVQSHEQYF. DNA for the CDR3: TGTGCCAGCAGTTTGTTCGTACAGTCCCACGAGCAGTACTTC.

The gene calls are TRBV28 and TRBJ2-4; 14 nucleotides match TRBD2. The germline CDR1 and CDR2 sequences are MDHEN and SYDVKM. The CDR3 has 17 residues. The V segment lost 5 bases and the J segment 2 bases; nucleotides outside the gene matches: 5. CDR3 sequence reads: CASSPGTSGSPKNIQYF. The CDR3 nucleotides read TGTGCCAGCAGTCCTGGGACTAGCGGGAGTCCCAAAAACATTCAGTACTTC.

This chain joins TRBV9 and TRBJ2-1; 14 bases map to TRBD2. This CDR3 is built from 17 residues. Germline V gives CDR1 SGDLS, CDR2 YYNGEE. The V and J ends lost 4 bases and 9 bases, in that order; junction bases with no gene match: 12. The CDR3 DNA sequence: TGTGCCAGCAGCATGCCGGGACTAGCGGGAGCAGCGGCTGAGCAGTTCTTC. This codes for CASSMPGLAGAAAEQFF.

V usage is TRBV11-3 and J usage is TRBJ2-2; TRBD1 matches at 7 bases. The V segment lost 4 bases and the J segment 8 bases; nucleotides outside the gene matches: 4. CDR3 length equals 13 residues. Germline V gene data show CDR1 as SGHNT and CDR2 as YENEEA. CDR3 in amino acids: CASSSTGQGELFF. CDR3 coding DNA: TGTGCCAGCAGCTCGACAGGGCAAGGGGAGCTGTTTTTT.

The chain has TRBV23-1 and TRBJ2-7; D is undetermined. TRBV23-1 is an ORF, with its function uncertain. The ends were cut back, 3 bases at V and 4 bases at J, with 22 bases in the middle. This CDR3 contains 17 residues. CDR3 loop: CASSQRGRLRFWYEQYF. DNA of the CDR3: TGCGCCAGCAGTCAGAGAGGCAGGCTAAGGTTCTGGTACGAGCAGTACTTC.

The V gene is TRBV28, the J gene TRBJ1-1; D remains ambiguous. The ends were cut back, 5 bases at V and 3 bases at J, with 13 bases in the middle. Germline loops: CDR1 MDHEN, CDR2 SYDVKM. CDR3 size: 14 residues. CDR3 loop: CASSPARQDTEAFF. In DNA form, the CDR3 reads TGTGCCAGCAGTCCCGCCCGACAAGACACTGAAGCTTTCTTT.

J is TRBJ2-3 and V is TRBV7-3; 10 bases map to TRBD1. V lost 1 base to trimming and J lost 10 bases; unmatched junction nucleotides: 2. The CDR3 has 13 residues. Germline V gene sequence: CDR1 SGHTA, CDR2 FQGTGA. The CDR3 here is CASSLKGQGAQYF. DNA of the CDR3: TGTGCCAGCAGCTTAAAAGGACAGGGGGCGCAGTATTTT.

The CDR3 region is CASVPGQINTGELFF. In nucleotides, the CDR3 is TGTGCCAGCGTGCCGGGACAGATCAACACCGGGGAGCTGTTTTTT. The chain links TRBV6-1 to TRBJ2-2; TRBD1 agrees at 7 bases. CDR1 MNHNS and CDR2 SASEGT come from the germline V gene. The CDR3 loop spans 15 amino acids. The V and J ends lost 8 bases and 2 bases, in that order; junction bases with no gene match: 8.

This chain joins TRBV28 and TRBJ2-1, with D uncertain. With 3 bases removed from V and 8 bases from J, the gap between germline ends came to 8 bases. The germline V gene encodes CDR1 MDHEN and CDR2 SYDVKM. The CDR3 totals 12 residues. The CDR3 sequence: CASSFRYYEQFF. CDR3 nucleotides: TGTGCCAGCAGTTTTAGGTACTATGAGCAGTTCTTC.

Worth noting for this clone: An end of the junction differs from the germline gene, which may be a read error. V and J are TRBV7-7 and TRBJ2-2; D is possibly TRBD1 or TRBD2 (5 bases each). The CDR3 is 13 amino acids. CDR1 is SSHAT, CDR2 FNYEAQ, per germline (reference sequence). The CDR3 reads CASSPHGTAELFF. The CDR3 coding sequence is TGTGCTAGCAGCCCGCATGGGACGGCGGAGCTGTTTTTT.

CDR3 loop: CASSPLTPGANVLTF. In nucleotides, the CDR3 is TGTGCCAGCAGCCCGCTTACCCCTGGGGCCAACGTCCTGACTTTC. This sequence joins TRBV5-6 and TRBJ2-6; D gene uncertain. The CDR3 loop spans 15 amino acids. Trimming left V 4 bases short and J 2 bases short, with 10 bases between. The germline gives CDR1 SGHDT, CDR2 YYEEEE.

The chain employs TRBV5-1 and TRBJ1-4; 10 bases are a match to TRBD1. V was clipped by 0 bases and J by 4 bases; unmatched bases: 6. Per germline, CDR1 SGHRS and CDR2 YFSETQ. This CDR3 spans 17 amino acids. The CDR3 DNA sequence: TGCGCCAGCAGCTTGGCGACAGGGGGCGCGGGTAATGAAAAACTGTTTTTT. Protein product: CASSLATGGAGNEKLFF. Full variable domain (outside the CDR3, taken from reference TRBV5-1 and TRBJ1-4): KAGVTQTPRYLIKTRGQQVTLSCSPISGHRSVSWYQQTPGQGLQFLFEYFSETQRNKGNFPGRFSGRQFSNSRSEMNVSTLELGDSALYLCASSLATGGAGNEKLFFGSGTQLSVL.

This rearrangement joins TRBV6-1 to TRBJ1-1; D possibly corresponds to TRBD1 (5 bases). Trimming took off 6 bases at V and 1 base at J, with 12 bases between the two ends. This CDR3 is built from 14 residues. Per the germline V gene, CDR1 is MNHNS and CDR2 is SASEGT. The CDR3 loop is CASSPITGNTEAFF. The CDR3 DNA reads TGTGCCAGCAGCCCAATAACAGGGAACACTGAAGCTTTCTTT.

This chain uses TRBV2 with TRBJ2-5, with TRBD2 as a possible D gene (6 bases). This CDR3 comprises 15 residues. V gave up 6 bases and J gave up 5 bases, with 19 bases separating them. Per the germline V gene, CDR1 is SNHLY and CDR2 is FYNNEI. The CDR3 region is CASRVEAGRGETQYF. As DNA, the CDR3 is TGTGCCAGCAGAGTGGAAGCCGGGAGAGGCGAGACCCAGTACTTC.

CDR3 in DNA: TGTGCCAGCAGTGTCTTTGGACTAGCGGGTTTTCTACCCTACGAGCAGTACTTC. Its translation is CASSVFGLAGFLPYEQYF. The chain links TRBV2 to TRBJ2-7, with 11 bases identical to TRBD2. V shed 4 bases and J 2 bases; nucleotides not matched to a gene: 13. This CDR3 region has 18 residues. CDR1 SNHLY and CDR2 FYNNEI come from the germline V gene.

The chain uses TRBV2 and TRBJ2-5; 12 bases agree with TRBD2. In germline, CDR1 is SNHLY, CDR2 FYNNEI. V trimming: 4 bases; J trimming: 2 bases; junction bases outside the gene matches: 8. The CDR3 contains 17 residues. In nucleotides, the CDR3 is TGTGCCAGCAGTGGGCGCCGACTAGCGGGGGATCAAGAGACCCAGTACTTC. Translated: CASSGRRLAGDQETQYF.

Comment on this clone: This sample includes further DNA sequences coding for the same CDR3. The chain has TRBV29-1 and TRBJ2-2, with D possibly TRBD2 on 7 matching bases. The germline gives CDR1 SQVTM, CDR2 ANQGSEA. The CDR3 has 16 amino acids. Between the trimmed V and J ends, which lost 1 base and 2 bases, there was a span of 14 bases. DNA for the CDR3: TGCAGCGTTGAAGGTCGGGGGGCTAGAAACACCGGGGAGCTGTTTTTT. Amino acid sequence: CSVEGRGARNTGELFF.